A selection of T cell receptor beta chains follows, all from one sample in a study of CD8+ T cells in alopecia areata. Data came from immunoSEQ multiplex PCR; TCRdb stores just in-frame clones and leaves some out. Here the sample spans approximately 200,000 clones, about three fifths being singletons. The sequences come from CD4+ T cells sorted from blood, collected at week 24, from a patient treated with tofacitinib. The receptors were gathered from a human donor with alopecia areata. CDR3s include the opening cysteine and the closing phenylalanine or tryptophan. Each record gives: clone size, V gene, J gene, D gene, CDR3 protein, CDR3 DNA. A D gene is named only where the DNA matches it firmly. Expanded clones are given a class, and other clones once, few, many or no size at all.

size: .; V: TRBV7-6; J: TRBJ1-2; D: TRBD1; CDR3: CASSFRQGGYTF; DNA: TGTGCCAGCAGCTTCCGACAGGGTGGCTACACCTTC
size: .; V: TRBV5-1; J: TRBJ2-5; D: .; CDR3: CASSLNLGVETQYF; DNA: TGCGCCAGCAGCTTGAATTTGGGCGTGGAGACCCAGTACTTC
size: .; V: TRBV10-3; J: TRBJ2-7; D: TRBD2; CDR3: CAISDGTSNYEQYF; DNA: TGTGCCATCAGTGACGGGACTAGCAATTACGAGCAGTACTTC
size: .; V: TRBV4-1; J: TRBJ2-3; D: TRBD2; CDR3: CASSQQGSGGTDTQYF; DNA: TGCGCCAGCAGCCAACAGGGGAGCGGGGGTACAGATACGCAGTATTTT
size: .; V: TRBV10-3; J: TRBJ2-5; D: TRBD2; CDR3: CAIRGEGRETQYF; DNA: TGTGCCATCAGGGGGGAGGGACGGGAGACCCAGTACTTC
size: .; V: TRBV25-1; J: TRBJ2-2; D: .; CDR3: CASSGGGELFF; DNA: TGTGCCAGCAGCGGGGGCGGGGAGCTGTTTTTT
size: .; V: TRBV2; J: TRBJ1-2; D: .; CDR3: CASVRAGLNTF; DNA: TGTGCCAGCGTCCGGGCCGGGCTGAACACCTTC
size: once; V: TRBV7-9; J: TRBJ2-5; D: .; CDR3: CASSLLAGSGVRETQYF; DNA: TGTGCCAGCAGCTTACTGGCCGGGTCAGGGGTTCGAGAGACCCAGTACTTC
size: few; V: TRBV29-1; J: TRBJ1-4; D: .; CDR3: CSVDRGEKLFF; DNA: TGCAGCGTTGACAGGGGTGAAAAACTGTTTTTT
size: .; V: TRBV4-1; J: TRBJ2-7; D: TRBD2; CDR3: CASSQPSGKIYEQYF; DNA: TGCGCCAGCAGCCAACCGAGCGGGAAGATCTACGAGCAGTACTTC
size: few; V: TRBV29-1; J: TRBJ2-5; D: .; CDR3: CSVSSRQETQYF; DNA: TGCAGCGTCTCCTCGCGGCAAGAGACCCAGTACTTC
size: .; V: TRBV2; J: TRBJ1-2; D: .; CDR3: CASRGFDYGYTF; DNA: TGTGCCAGCAGGGGATTCGATTATGGCTACACCTTC
size: .; V: TRBV29-1; J: TRBJ2-1; D: TRBD2; CDR3: CSAQAAGANNEQFF; DNA: TGCAGCGCTCAAGCAGCGGGGGCAAACAATGAGCAGTTCTTC
size: .; V: TRBV29-1; J: TRBJ2-5; D: TRBD2; CDR3: CSVVAGGSQETQYF; DNA: TGCAGCGTTGTAGCGGGGGGGAGTCAAGAGACCCAGTACTTC
size: .; V: TRBV14; J: TRBJ1-5; D: .; CDR3: CASSPNQNQPQHF; DNA: TGTGCCAGCAGCCCCAACCAAAATCAGCCCCAGCATTTT
size: .; V: TRBV18; J: TRBJ2-7; D: TRBD1; CDR3: CASSPRTGSPMGEQYF; DNA: TGTGCCAGCTCACCACGGACAGGGTCCCCTATGGGGGAGCAGTACTTC
size: once; V: TRBV5-1; J: TRBJ2-7; D: TRBD1; CDR3: CASSWGQNHYEQYF; DNA: TGCGCCAGCAGCTGGGGACAGAACCACTACGAGCAGTACTTC
size: .; V: TRBV5-4; J: TRBJ1-4; D: .; CDR3: CASSQDLATNEKLFF; DNA: TGTGCCAGCAGCCAAGACCTTGCAACTAATGAAAAACTGTTTTTT
size: .; V: TRBV5-1; J: TRBJ2-5; D: .; CDR3: CASRGGQLTETQYF; DNA: TGCGCCAGCAGGGGTGGACAGTTAACGGAGACCCAGTACTTC
size: once; V: TRBV5-1; J: TRBJ2-5; D: .; CDR3: CASSLGRGETQYF; DNA: TGCGCCAGCAGCTTGGGACGCGGGGAGACCCAGTACTTC
size: once; V: TRBV5-4; J: TRBJ2-7; D: .; CDR3: CASSLAGGGAPYEQYF; DNA: TGTGCCAGCAGCTTGGCCGGAGGAGGGGCCCCCTACGAGCAGTACTTC
size: .; V: TRBV4-3; J: TRBJ2-7; D: TRBD2; CDR3: CASSRSSGSSYEQYF; DNA: TGCGCCAGCAGCCGATCTAGCGGGAGCTCCTACGAGCAGTACTTC
size: few; V: TRBV28; J: TRBJ2-4; D: TRBD1; CDR3: CASSIWTGRIDIQYF; DNA: TGTGCCAGCAGTATCTGGACAGGGCGTATCGACATTCAGTACTTC
size: .; V: TRBV29-1; J: TRBJ2-5; D: TRBD1; CDR3: CSVEAPGGVETQYF; DNA: TGCAGCGTTGAAGCCCCAGGGGGCGTAGAGACCCAGTACTTC
size: .; V: TRBV9; J: TRBJ1-2; D: .; CDR3: CASSDRDGSNYGYTF; DNA: TGTGCCAGCAGCGACCGGGACGGGTCTAACTATGGCTACACCTTC
size: few; V: TRBV6-6; J: TRBJ2-5; D: .; CDR3: CASSYYRTEETQYF; DNA: TGTGCCAGCAGTTACTACCGGACGGAAGAGACCCAGTACTTC
size: .; V: TRBV2; J: TRBJ2-6; D: .; CDR3: CASSPLANGANVLTF; DNA: TGTGCCAGCAGTCCGCTAGCAAATGGGGCCAACGTCCTGACTTTC
size: .; V: TRBV5-1; J: TRBJ2-3; D: TRBD2; CDR3: CASCITAGTDTQYF; DNA: TGCGCCAGCTGCATTACAGCGGGAACCGATACGCAGTATTTT
size: .; V: TRBV5-1; J: TRBJ2-7; D: TRBD1; CDR3: CASSLIGQGYEQYF; DNA: TGCGCCAGCAGCTTGATCGGACAGGGCTACGAGCAGTACTTC
size: .; V: TRBV7-2; J: TRBJ1-1; D: TRBD1; CDR3: CASSPRTGGTEAFF; DNA: TGTGCCAGCAGCCCTCGGACAGGGGGGACTGAAGCTTTCTTT
size: .; V: TRBV29-1; J: TRBJ2-3; D: .; CDR3: CSVSPTDTQYF; DNA: TGCAGCGTTTCCCCCACAGATACGCAGTATTTT
size: .; V: TRBV4-2; J: TRBJ2-2; D: TRBD1; CDR3: CASSGDRDTGELFF; DNA: TGTGCCAGCAGTGGGGACAGGGACACCGGGGAGCTGTTTTTT
size: few; V: TRBV14; J: TRBJ2-2; D: .; CDR3: CASSQEGLTGRPGELFF; DNA: TGTGCCAGCAGCCAAGAGGGTCTGACAGGGAGGCCCGGGGAGCTGTTTTTT
size: .; V: TRBV20-1; J: TRBJ2-3; D: TRBD1; CDR3: CSSPQGDTQYF; DNA: TGCAGTTCTCCACAGGGGGATACGCAGTATTTT